This is a list of T cell receptor beta chains from one sample in a study of cytomegalovirus exposure and HLA in healthy donors. The assay was immunoSEQ multiplex PCR, and TCRdb's table has in-frame clones only and misses some. This table holds roughly 190,000 clones, 8.5% to 10% found once. Sequencing used PBMCs. The origin of the receptors is a young woman in good health and CMV-seropositive. Both conserved end residues are part of each CDR3. The order of the fields is D gene, J gene, V gene, clone size, CDR3 DNA, CDR3 protein. The D gene is left open where the match is weak. Clone size is stated in some rows and not others, as once, few, many or a class when expanded.

>NA|TRBJ1-1|TRBV30|NA
TGTGCCTGGAAGACATGGCTGGGGAACACTGAAGCTTTCTTT
CAWKTWLGNTEAFF
>TRBD1|TRBJ2-7|TRBV7-9|NA
TGTGCCAGCAGCTCGACAGGGGGTGGATACGAGCAGTACTTC
CASSSTGGGYEQYF
>NA|TRBJ2-7|TRBV27|few
TGTGCCAGCAGTTTATCACCAGCGATATCCTACGAGCAGTACTTC
CASSLSPAISYEQYF
>NA|TRBJ1-1|TRBV2|few
TGTGCCATCAAAACAGGCGGGGGCCGGAGGAATACTGAAGCTTTCTTT
CAIKTGGGRRNTEAFF
>NA|TRBJ1-5|TRBV6-6|few
TGTGCCAGCAGTTACTCGCCAGGGGCGGAGGATCAGCCCCAGCATTTT
CASSYSPGAEDQPQHF
>NA|TRBJ1-1|TRBV21-1|few
TGTGCCAGCAGCAAAGTCCCAGGGGGGAACACTGAAGCTTTCTTT
CASSKVPGGNTEAFF
>TRBD1|TRBJ1-6|TRBV6-5|few
TGTGCCAGCAGTTACTCGGGACAGGATAATTCACCCCTCCACTTT
CASSYSGQDNSPLHF
>TRBD2|TRBJ2-7|TRBV7-7|NA
TGTGCCAGCAGCTTAGCGGGAGGGAGCTCCGAGCAGTACTTC
CASSLAGGSSEQYF
>NA|TRBJ1-5|TRBV29-1|few
TGCAGCGTTGAGATAGGCGGCGAGGAGCCCCAGCATTTT
CSVEIGGEEPQHF
>TRBD2|TRBJ2-1|TRBV5-1|few
TGCGCCAGCAGCCGGACTAGCGGAAACAATGAGCAGTTCTTC
CASSRTSGNNEQFF
>TRBD1|TRBJ2-1|TRBV5-1|NA
TGCGCCAGCAGCCTCGGGACAGGGCGCAATGAGCAGTTCTTC
CASSLGTGRNEQFF
>NA|TRBJ1-1|TRBV13|NA
TGTGCCAGCAGCTTCGACAGGTCGAACACTGAAGCTTTCTTT
CASSFDRSNTEAFF
>NA|TRBJ1-4|TRBV6-5|NA
TGTGCCAGCAGTTACGGGGCGGAGTCTAATGAAAAACTGTTTTTT
CASSYGAESNEKLFF
>NA|TRBJ2-3|TRBV5-1|few
TGCGCCAGCAGCTTGGGACAGAATAGCTACACAGATACGCAGTATTTT
CASSLGQNSYTDTQYF
>TRBD2|TRBJ2-1|TRBV5-1|NA
TGCGCCAGCAGCCCCGGGACTAGCGGGAGGGCGTACTACAATGAGCAGTTCTTC
CASSPGTSGRAYYNEQFF
>TRBD2|TRBJ2-5|TRBV6-5|NA
TGTGCCAGCAGTCTAGCGGGAGCACGGGAGACCCAGTACTTC
CASSLAGARETQYF
>NA|TRBJ2-5|TRBV5-3|NA
TGTGCCAGAAGTCTTTACCTTGGGGAGCAGTACTTC
CARSLYLGEQYF
>NA|TRBJ1-5|TRBV14|few
TGTGCCAGCAGCCCCAGTTATAGCAATCAGCCCCAGCATTTT
CASSPSYSNQPQHF
>NA|TRBJ2-5|TRBV2|few
TGTGCCAGCAGTCCCCGACTAGAAGAGACCCAGTACTTC
CASSPRLEETQYF
>NA|TRBJ2-1|TRBV2|NA
TGTGCCAGCCACAGGGAGGGATACAATGAGCAGTTCTTC
CASHREGYNEQFF
>NA|TRBJ1-5|TRBV2|NA
TGTGCCAGCAGTGGCGCAGGGTTGAACAATCAGCCCCAGCATTTT
CASSGAGLNNQPQHF
>NA|TRBJ1-2|TRBV9|NA
TGTGCCAGCAGCGTAGATGGGGAGAACTATGGCTACACCTTC
CASSVDGENYGYTF
>NA|TRBJ1-4|TRBV6-5|few
TGTGCCAGCAGTTTACAGGGCACTGGTGAAAAACTGTTTTTT
CASSLQGTGEKLFF
>NA|TRBJ2-6|TRBV9|NA
TGTGCCAGCACCCCCCTCTCTGGGGCCAACGTCCTGACTTTC
CASTPLSGANVLTF
>NA|TRBJ2-6|TRBV5-5|many
TGTGCCAGCAGCTTGGTTGCGGGGTTTGGGGCCAACGTCCTGACTTTC
CASSLVAGFGANVLTF
>NA|TRBJ1-2|TRBV19|few
TGTGCCAGTACCGACCCGGGGGGGTACAACTACGGCTACACCTTC
CASTDPGGYNYGYTF
>TRBD1|TRBJ2-1|TRBV9|NA
TGTGCCAGCAGCGTAGAACCCAGGGGGCTAGGGAATGAGCAGTTCTTC
CASSVEPRGLGNEQFF